Below are 2 T cell receptor beta chains sequenced from a single sample in a study of T cell responses to AZD1222 COVID-19 vaccine. The method was immunoSEQ multiplex PCR; TCRdb's version includes in-frame clones alone and lacks a portion of them. Here the sample spans approximately 100,000 clones, just over 90% being singletons. This material consisted of peripheral blood, taken on day 0 of AZD1222 vaccination. The source of these receptors is an adult in good health.

V is TRBV7-9 and J is TRBJ2-1; a possible D gene is TRBD2 (6 bases). The CDR3 spans 13 residues. Germline lookup yields CDR1 SEHNR and CDR2 FQNEAQ (reference sequence). V lost 1 base and J 5 bases, leaving 6 bases between the germline ends. The CDR3 DNA sequence: TGTGCCAGCAGCTTAGGGACTAACAATGAGCAGTTCTTC. Protein: CASSLGTNNEQFF.

The chain links TRBV6-1 to TRBJ2-1; 7 nucleotides align to TRBD2. Germline-derived CDR1 and CDR2 are MNHNS and SASEGT. V was clipped by 1 base and J by 1 base; unmatched bases: 4. The CDR3 is 16 residues long. CDR3 sequence reads: CASSEEASGSYNEQFF. The CDR3 coding sequence is TGTGCCAGCAGTGAAGAGGCTAGCGGATCCTACAATGAGCAGTTCTTC.